Given below is one T cell receptor (beta chain) in context. The target of this receptor is not known. No per-base quality is available; no much larger clone lies one base away. One collaborating source in Seattle enrolled patients during active infection and followed them longitudinally through the course of disease. Whole blood was collected in K2EDTA tubes by collaborating institutions according to the institutions' own protocols. For TCRbeta analysis, collaborators shipped samples as frozen whole blood, isolated PBMCs, or DNA extracted from either of those sample types. The sample belongs to a study of blood T cell repertoires in COVID-19 (dated by TCRdb to 2019 to 2021). A note on the overall study: Samples covering the acute and convalescent phases of COVID-19 were provided by collaborators in the United States, Italy and Spain. Nearly every sample came with metadata listing a de-identified subject ID, COVID-19 status, age in years and sex. Subjects who had been exposed to COVID-19, were actively infected with it, or had recovered from it provided the deeply sampled blood TCRbeta repertoires that made up the dataset. The samples were drawn from two sources: the first 160 participants of the ongoing ImmuneRACE study, and 1,254 subjects contributed by 6 global collaborators. The material from the prospective study consisted of cDNA or gDNA derived from T cells, B-cell-depleted T cells, or PBMCs. A freely available public database, intended as a resource for researchers studying the immune response to SARS-CoV-2, is where the repertoires were released. Where available, HLA class I and class II types were taken from metadata supplied by the sample provider and were not determined by assay-based typing. What the authors observed across the whole study: The amount of clinical and demographic metadata varied by source and participant and was provided uncurated.

TCRbeta CDR3 regions were amplified from genomic DNA using the immunoSEQ Assay, a bias-controlled multiplex PCR. In the original analysis: The number of nucleated cells in each sample was estimated by amplification of reference gene primers within the assay. To quantify the absolute abundance of each unique TCRbeta CDR3 rearrangement, sequence reads were collapsed and filtered. For each sample, productive Simpson clonality was calculated as the square root of Simpson's diversity index across productive rearrangements. Imported from immuneACCESS, the table was reduced by TCRdb to in-frame sequences with V and J called. These copies leave out some clones; in studies compared against another copy, an unresolved V gene accounts for under half, and the cause of the remainder is not known. The D gene and trimming were derived from the DNA, and the V and J assignments and clone size from that table. Present in this sample are about 270,000 clones, about 86% of which were seen just once. Approximately 12% of the sample rests with the top ten.

The junction shows trimming of 11 bases on V and 9 bases on J, plus 11 bases between the germline ends. Taken from the germline V gene (reference sequence), the CDR1 and CDR2 loops are WNHNN and SYGVQD. Reading from cysteine to phenylalanine, the CDR3 counts 9 amino acids. Only CDR3 DNA remains: 27 bases, in frame from the first base. This sequence originates from a young woman with COVID-19, enrolled during active disease. The sequence links TRBV10-1 to TRBJ2-7, and the D gene may be TRBD1, 5 bases matching. The sequenced sample consisted of peripheral blood. The nucleotide sequence is given as TGCGCCGTTTACAGGCCGCAGTACTTC. Its product reads: CAVYRPQYF.